The 8 T cell receptor beta chains presented below share a single source sample, sequenced in a study of CD8+ T cells in alopecia areata. Sequencing relied on a cDNA template that was reverse transcribed from extracted RNA. Measured with immunoSEQ multiplex PCR; TCRdb has only the in-frame clones, and not every one. The sample contains a few hundred thousand clones, approximately 60% of which appear only once. Described treatment: oral pan-JAK inhibitor, 5-10 mg twice daily. The specimen was CD4+ T cells sorted from blood, collected at week 52, from a patient treated with tofacitinib. Every receptor here comes from a human donor with alopecia areata.

To note about this clone: This specimen includes other DNA sequences encoding the same CDR3. This chain links TRBV30 with TRBJ1-6, with unresolved D. CDR3 length: 13 residues. V was shortened by 1 base and J by 8 bases, with 9 bases between the two germline ends. In germline, CDR1 is GTSNPN, CDR2 SVGIG (reference sequence). CDR3 loop: CAWSDGGYSPLHF. The DNA of the CDR3 is TGTGCCTGGAGTGATGGAGGATATTCACCCCTCCACTTT. The full variable domain, completed using reference TRBV30 and TRBJ1-6, is SQTIHQWPATLVQPVGSPLSLECTVEGTSNPNLYWYRQAAGRGLQLLFYSVGIGQISSEVPQNLSASRPQDRQFILSSKKLLLSDSGFYLCAWSDGGYSPLHFGNGTRLTVT.

The chain is built from TRBV7-6 and TRBJ1-3, with no clear D. The V end lost 4 bases, the J end lost 0 bases, and 4 bases lay between the germline ends. Germline CDR1 reads SGHVS; CDR2 reads FNYEAQ. CDR3 length: 13 amino acids. The CDR3 coding sequence is TGTGCCAGCAGCTCCTCCTCTGGAAACACCATATATTTT. This sequence encodes CASSSSSGNTIYF.

The V gene is TRBV30, the J gene TRBJ1-6; D call uncertain. The CDR3 is 16 amino acids. Germline-derived CDR1 and CDR2 are GTSNPN and SVGIG (reference sequence). The V end was cut by 4 bases, the J end by 0 bases, with 13 bases between. The CDR3 loop is CAWTIDTSSYNSPLHF. CDR3 in DNA: TGTGCCTGGACCATCGATACGAGCTCCTATAATTCACCCCTCCACTTT.

This clone has a handful of counts. The chain uses TRBV19 and TRBJ1-1; maybe TRBD1 (5 bases). The germline V gene has CDR1 LNHDA and CDR2 SQIVND (reference sequence). Trimming took 6 bases from V and 2 from J, leaving 13 bases between them. The CDR3 contains 14 residues. The CDR3 bases are TGTGCCAGTAGACGTGGGACCGACAACACTGAAGCTTTCTTT. Translating it yields CASRRGTDNTEAFF.

V usage is TRBV10-2 and J usage is TRBJ2-7; D uncertain. V gave up 4 bases and J gave up 2 bases, with 6 bases separating them. The CDR3 is 12 residues long. Germline-derived CDR1 and CDR2 are WSHSY and SAAADI. In DNA, the CDR3 is TGCGCCAGCAGTGCCCAGACCTACGAGCAGTACTTC. Translation: CASSAQTYEQYF.

The chain is built from TRBV30 and TRBJ1-5, with D uncertain. Trimming pared 4 bases from V and 2 bases from J, leaving 9 bases between. This CDR3 comprises 13 residues. Looked up from germline, CDR1 is GTSNPN and CDR2 is SVGIG (reference sequence). The CDR3 sequence: CAWKSSGNQPQHF. The CDR3 DNA follows: TGTGCCTGGAAGTCGTCTGGCAATCAGCCCCAGCATTTT.

The CDR3 DNA is TGCAGCGTTGAGCTGGTAAGCTCCTACAATGAGCAGTTCTTC. It encodes CSVELVSSYNEQFF. This chain links TRBV29-1 with TRBJ2-1; D is undetermined. The germline CDR1 and CDR2 sequences are SQVTM and ANQGSEA. The V and J ends lost 3 bases and 0 bases respectively, with 9 bases between them. The CDR3 is 14 residues long.

The chain joins TRBV25-1 to TRBJ2-1; TRBD1 aligns across 10 bases. The junction had 11 bases not matched to a gene; V was cut back by 6 bases and J by 9 bases. Germline V gene lookup returns CDR1 MGHDK and CDR2 SYGVNS. The CDR3 extends over 15 amino acids. This chain's CDR3 is CASSPSGQGRREQFF. The CDR3, as DNA: TGTGCCAGCAGCCCGTCGGGACAGGGGAGGCGTGAGCAGTTCTTC.